This T cell receptor beta chain was sequenced in a study of early T cells in non-severe SARS-CoV-2 infection. Study in general: Alpha and beta chains were unpaired, from unsorted whole-blood bulk RNA. Study-wide findings and caveats: In VDJdb matching, anti-spike CD8 responses were favored while private and CD4 specificities went missing.

In its sample, this clonotype was seen a few times. The target antigen is unknown. Attached unique molecular identifiers marked individual cDNA molecules. TCRdb called the 5' RACE reads again in MiXCR, with one record for every CDR3 protein. This repertoire shows 65,000 to 85,000 distinct CDR3 sequences, 9% to 10% found once; its top ten account for roughly a sixth. The TCR comes from an adult who was a healthcare worker with PCR-confirmed SARS-CoV-2 infection or an uninfected control (not recorded which). Sequenced here: whole blood, sampled at baseline.

CDR3: CSARDRHYGYTF. CDR3 coding DNA: TGCAGTGCTAGGGACCGCCACTATGGCTACACCTTC. The chain links TRBV20-1 to TRBJ1-2, with D uncertain. Between the trimmed V and J ends, which lost 3 bases and 3 bases, there was a span of 8 bases. The CDR3 has 12 amino acids. Germline CDR1 is DFQATT and CDR2 is SNEGSKA (reference sequence).